The entry below describes one TCR beta chain. Antigen specificity is unknown. The record originates from a study of T cells in tuberculosis. General study results and limits: A GMM-specific repertoire classifier reached 85% to 90% accuracy, AUROC 0.7 to 0.9.

This table comes from immunoSEQ multiplex PCR, and its TCRdb copy is limited to in-frame clones, with some not included. The sample carries 30,000 to 40,000 clones, under 98% recorded once. Latent tuberculosis screening used tuberculin skin test and IGRA at entry. The receptor was isolated from a donor aged 10-35 years with latent tuberculosis or without tuberculosis infection. Input material: PBMCs.

For the CDR3, the DNA is TGTGCCAGCAGCGTGGGACAAATTACTGGAAACACCATATATTTT. This codes for CASSVGQITGNTIYF. This chain joins TRBV9 and TRBJ1-3, with D possibly matching TRBD1 (6 bases). V lost 2 bases, J lost 2 bases, and 11 bases lay in between. Looked up from germline, CDR1 is SGDLS and CDR2 is YYNGEE. This CDR3 has 15 residues.